Listed here are 11 T cell receptor beta chains from one sample, sequenced in a study of T cell changes during pregnancy in multiple sclerosis. Using immunoSEQ multiplex PCR, the repertoire was profiled, and TCRdb retains in-frame clones only, with some absent. The repertoire holds 18,000 or so clones, with around 87% as singletons. This specimen was CD8+ T cells from peripheral blood mononuclear cells, taken in the third trimester of pregnancy. The receptors were sampled from a female donor in good health, enrolled as a control in a pregnancy study.

The V call is TRBV11-3, the J call TRBJ2-1, with 7 bases that match TRBD2. The V gene end was trimmed by 4 bases and the J gene end by 9 bases; junction bases not matched to a gene: 12. The CDR3 runs to 15 residues. Per germline, CDR1 SGHNT and CDR2 YENEEA. CDR3 region: CASSSRGGAGGEQFF. The CDR3, as DNA: TGTGCCAGCAGCTCGCGGGGAGGGGCCGGGGGTGAGCAGTTCTTC.

The chain recombines TRBV7-9 with TRBJ2-5; D is unresolved. The length of the CDR3 is 15 residues. V dropped 4 bases and J dropped 2 bases, with 14 bases sitting between them. Germline V CDR1 and CDR2: SEHNR, FQNEAQ (reference sequence). CDR3 residues: CASSSRLRKQETQYF. Here the CDR3 DNA reads TGTGCCAGCAGCTCCAGGTTACGGAAACAAGAGACCCAGTACTTC.

DNA of the CDR3: TGTGCCAGCAGCTCCCTCGGGCGGGAGGGCCGGGGCACAGATACGCAGTATTTT. This gives the protein CASSSLGREGRGTDTQYF. The rearrangement joins TRBV7-2 to TRBJ2-3; 9 bases match TRBD2. V shed 4 bases, J shed 1 base, and the junction held 12 bases outside the gene matches. Germline V lookup: CDR1 SGHTA, CDR2 FQGNSA. The CDR3 is made up of 18 amino acids.

The V gene is TRBV6-4, the J gene TRBJ2-3; D might be TRBD1 (5 bases). Germline-derived CDR1 and CDR2 are MRHNA and SNTAGT. The ends were cut back, 5 bases at V and 4 bases at J, with 13 bases in the middle. This CDR3 spans 14 amino acids. The CDR3 is CASSPLVGADTQYF. CDR3 coding DNA: TGTGCCAGCAGTCCGTTAGTAGGGGCAGATACGCAGTATTTT.

V is TRBV4-3 and J is TRBJ1-5; 8 bases align to TRBD1. The ends lost 4 bases at V and 6 bases at J; junction bases unmatched: 5. CDR3 length: 14 amino acids. Germline CDR1 is LGHNA and CDR2 is YSLEER. CDR3 sequence: CASSLTGDAQPQHF. In DNA, the CDR3 is TGCGCCAGCAGCCTGACAGGGGACGCTCAGCCCCAGCATTTT.

The chain combines TRBV7-3 with TRBJ2-6, with 8 bases fitting TRBD1. Germline V gene sequence: CDR1 SGHTA, CDR2 FQGTGA. The V and J ends lost 5 bases and 0 bases, in that order; junction bases with no gene match: 9. The CDR3 is 18 amino acids. CDR3 sequence: CASSPQGAIISGANVLTF. In nucleotides, the CDR3 is TGTGCCAGCAGCCCCCAGGGGGCTATTATCTCTGGGGCCAACGTCCTGACTTTC.

The chain couples TRBV19 to TRBJ2-2; tentatively, D is TRBD1 (5 bases). The CDR3 extends over 16 amino acids. Germline CDR1 and CDR2: LNHDA and SQIVND (reference sequence). Trimming removed 7 bases at V and 0 bases at J, with 15 bases between. CDR3 sequence (DNA): TGTGCCAGTACCCTGGGGCCGTTCGCGAACACCGGGGAGCTGTTTTTT. This sequence encodes CASTLGPFANTGELFF. Full variable domain (missing parts from reference TRBV19 and TRBJ2-2): DGGITQSPKYLFRKEGQNVTLSCEQNLNHDAMYWYRQDPGQGLRLIYYSQIVNDFQKGDIAEGYSVSREKKESFPLTVTSAQKNPTAFYLCASTLGPFANTGELFFGEGSRLTVL.

The chain uses TRBV11-2 and TRBJ2-5, with D possibly matching TRBD2 (7 bases). Germline CDR1 and CDR2: SGHAT and FQNNGV. This CDR3 has 17 amino acids. The V end lost 2 bases, the J end lost 4 bases, and 20 bases lay between the germline ends. In DNA, the CDR3 is TGTGCCAGCAGCTTAATCGCAAACTGGGGGGGGCTAGAGACCCAGTACTTC. Its protein product is CASSLIANWGGLETQYF. The full variable domain, with the rest looked up from reference TRBV11-2 and TRBJ2-5, is EAGVAQSPRYKIIEKRQSVAFWCNPISGHATLYWYQQILGQGPKLLIQFQNNGVVDDSQLPKDRFSAERLKGVDSTLKIQPAKLEDSAVYLCASSLIANWGGLETQYFGPGTRLLVL.

CDR3 nucleotides: TGTGCCAGCAGTGAACTGACAGGGGTTAACAATGAGCAGTTCTTC. It specifies CASSELTGVNNEQFF. This chain links TRBV2 with TRBJ2-1; 8 bases line up with TRBD1. With 2 bases clipped from V and 5 bases from J, the junction kept 5 bases outside the gene matches. CDR3 size: 15 residues. CDR1 is SNHLY, CDR2 FYNNEI, per germline.

This chain connects TRBV19 to TRBJ2-7; 11 positions match TRBD1. Germline CDR1 LNHDA, CDR2 SQIVND (reference sequence). CDR3 size: 15 residues. The V segment lost 5 bases and the J segment 3 bases; nucleotides outside the gene matches: 6. CDR3 DNA: TGTGCCAGTAGTTCCGGGACAGGGGGTGGCTACGAGCAGTACTTC. It is translated as CASSSGTGGGYEQYF.

The chain is built from TRBV2 and TRBJ2-1, with 10 positions matching TRBD1. Unmatched junction bases numbered 4, after V lost 10 bases and J lost 1 base. Germline V gives CDR1 SNHLY, CDR2 FYNNEI. This CDR3 is 14 amino acids long. The CDR3 DNA sequence: TGTGCCAACCTGGGACAGGGGTCCTACAATGAGCAGTTCTTC. It is translated as CANLGQGSYNEQFF.